These 16 T cell receptor beta chains were all obtained from the same sample, sequenced in a study of T cells in Graves' hyperthyroidism and ophthalmopathy. TCR beta CDR3 regions were amplified from RNA. When the TCR CDR3 underwent first-round RT-PCR, the HTBI primer set was used. TCRdb used MiXCR to reprocess the multiplex PCR reads, holding one entry per CDR3 protein. The repertoire has under 400,000 distinct CDR3 sequences, approximately 15% of them found once; the top ten carry 11%. Material: blood. The receptors derive from a woman aged 60 to 75 with Graves' hyperthyroidism.

This clonotype was found many times. V and J are TRBV7-9 and TRBJ2-3, with 8 bases identical to TRBD2. This CDR3 region has 17 residues. The germline V gene has CDR1 SEHNR and CDR2 FQNEAQ (reference sequence). The J segment lost 3 bases and the V segment lost 5 bases, leaving 13 bases of the junction unmatched. The CDR3, as DNA: TGTGCCAGCAGCCCCCTCAGTGCTAGCGGGTTGACAGATACGCAGTATTTT. This gives the protein CASSPLSASGLTDTQYF.

A few counts support this clonotype. V gene TRBV5-1 combines with J gene TRBJ1-4; D is possibly TRBD1 (6 bases). Germline V gives CDR1 SGHRS, CDR2 YFSETQ. The CDR3 is 14 amino acids. V lost 3 bases and J 3 bases, leaving 9 bases between the germline ends. This chain's CDR3 is CASSWTAPNEKLFF. The CDR3, as DNA: TGCGCCAGCAGCTGGACAGCCCCTAATGAAAAACTGTTTTTT.

The V and J genes are TRBV5-8 and TRBJ2-5; TRBD2 aligns across 10 bases. CDR3 size: 17 residues. Germline trimming cut 6 bases from V and 4 bases from J; bases unmatched to any gene: 15. From germline, CDR1 is SGHTS and CDR2 YDEGEE. The DNA of the CDR3 is TGTGCCAGCAACCTCCTCTGGCTAGCGGGAGCCAGAGAGACCCAGTACTTC. It yields the protein CASNLLWLAGARETQYF.

To note about this clonotype: This could be a read error, since a much larger clone is one nucleotide away. V usage is TRBV20-1 and J usage is TRBJ2-7, with D unresolved. Trimming cost V 0 bases and J 5 bases, with 17 bases left between them. The V gene's germline CDR1 is DFQATT and CDR2 SNEGSKA (reference sequence). The CDR3 runs to 15 residues. This CDR3 is CSARDSSNVFHEQYF. The CDR3 DNA is TGCAGTGCTAGAGATTCTTCTAACGTCTTCCACGAGCAGTACTTC.

This clonotype was observed a handful of times. The V and J genes are TRBV24-1 and TRBJ2-4; possibly TRBD1 or TRBD2 for D (5 bases each). Germline CDR1 KGHDR, CDR2 SFDVKD. The CDR3 consists of 13 residues. Deletions cut 4 bases from V and 9 bases from J, with 12 bases between. The CDR3 DNA is TGTGCCACCAGTGAGGGGTGGGGGAGCATTCAGTACTTC. Translating it yields CATSEGWGSIQYF.

The gene calls are TRBV10-2 and TRBJ2-2, with TRBD1 matching over 7 bases. The CDR3 extends over 12 amino acids. V dropped 8 bases and J dropped 5; count of bases not matched to a gene: 2. Germline V lookup: CDR1 WSHSY, CDR2 SAAADI. The CDR3 sequence is CASGQVTGELFF. CDR3 DNA sequence: TGCGCCAGCGGACAGGTTACCGGGGAGCTGTTTTTT.

There are many counts of this clonotype. The genes are TRBV2 and TRBJ1-1; 8 bases fit TRBD1. Germline assignment: CDR1 SNHLY and CDR2 FYNNEI. The junction had 5 bases not matched to a gene; V was cut back by 7 bases and J by 4 bases. The CDR3 totals 13 residues. Here the CDR3 reads CASKDRVGTEAFF. The DNA of the CDR3 is TGTGCCAGCAAGGACAGGGTGGGCACTGAAGCTTTCTTT.

This clonotype has at least ten counts. This sequence joins TRBV24-1 and TRBJ1-1; 10 bases align to TRBD1. The germline V gene encodes CDR1 KGHDR and CDR2 SFDVKD. The CDR3 spans 17 residues. Trimming at V came to 0 bases and at J to 1 base, leaving 4 bases not matched to a gene. In DNA form, the CDR3 reads TGTGCCACCAGTGATTTGGGGACAGGGGACGGGAACACTGAAGCTTTCTTT. Amino acids: CATSDLGTGDGNTEAFF.

This clonotype has only a few counts. The chain employs TRBV12-3 or TRBV12-4 and TRBJ1-2; TRBD1 matches 8 bases. Unmatched junction bases numbered 12, after V lost 3 bases and J lost 6 bases. The CDR3 contains 16 residues. Here the CDR3 reads CASSFGPPTGGDGYTF. DNA for the CDR3: TGTGCCAGCAGTTTCGGGCCGCCTACAGGGGGAGATGGCTACACCTTC.

This clonotype was seen repeatedly, ten times or more. The V and J genes are TRBV11-3 and TRBJ2-1, with TRBD2 matching 14 bases. Germline values: CDR1 SGHNT, CDR2 YENEEA. This CDR3 spans 16 amino acids. The V and J ends lost 5 bases and 4 bases, in that order; junction bases with no gene match: 4. As DNA, the CDR3 is TGTGCCAGCAGCCATGGGACTAGCGGGGGTTACAATGAGCAGTTCTTC. It is translated as CASSHGTSGGYNEQFF.

The rearrangement joins TRBV6-2 or TRBV6-3 to TRBJ1-2, with TRBD1 matching 8 bases. The CDR3 runs 18 residues. The germline CDR1 and CDR2 sequences are MNHEY and SVGEGT. The junction had 14 bases not matched to a gene; V was cut back by 5 bases and J by 0 bases. In nucleotides, the CDR3 is TGTGCCAGCAGTGTTGAGGACAGGGTGCCACCTTCTAACTATGGCTACACCTTC. The encoded protein is CASSVEDRVPPSNYGYTF.

This clonotype was detected many times. The chain is built from TRBV27 and TRBJ1-5; D is perhaps TRBD1 (5 bases). The length of the CDR3 is 14 residues. Looked up from germline, CDR1 is MNHEY and CDR2 is SMNVEV (reference sequence). V lost 4 bases and J lost 5, with 12 bases in between. CDR3 nucleotides: TGTGCCAGCAGTTCGTCAGGGACGGATCAGCCCCAGCATTTT. It is translated as CASSSSGTDQPQHF.

This clonotype was counted a few times. The rearrangement links TRBV19 to TRBJ2-1; 7 bases match TRBD2. This CDR3 contains 18 residues. Germline CDR1 reads LNHDA; CDR2 reads SQIVND (reference sequence). V was clipped by 5 bases and J by 4 bases; unmatched bases: 17. The CDR3 region has the DNA TGTGCCAGTAGTGCCCAACCCGGGACTACTCAACGTTACAATGAGCAGTTCTTC. Its protein product is CASSAQPGTTQRYNEQFF.

This clonotype showed up just a few times. The J gene is TRBJ1-1, the V gene TRBV29-1; D is perhaps TRBD1 (6 bases). This CDR3 is built from 13 residues. In germline, CDR1 is SQVTM, CDR2 ANQGSEA. V was cut by 2 bases and J by 1 base, with 8 bases left in between. The CDR3 sequence is CSVETGQNTEAFF. The CDR3 DNA sequence: TGCAGCGTTGAAACGGGACAGAACACTGAAGCTTTCTTT. The full variable domain, rest sourced from reference TRBV29-1 and TRBJ1-1, is SAVISQKPSRDICQRGTSLTIQCQVDSQVTMMFWYRQQPGQSLTLIATANQGSEATYESGFVIDKFPISRPNLTFSTLTVSNMSPEDSSIYLCSVETGQNTEAFFGQGTRLTVV.

The chain is built from TRBV27 and TRBJ2-1; TRBD2 aligns across 9 bases. With 5 bases clipped from V and 5 bases from J, the junction kept 7 bases outside the gene matches. The CDR3 consists of 15 residues. Germline values: CDR1 MNHEY, CDR2 SMNVEV (reference sequence). The DNA of the CDR3 is TGTGCCAGCAGTCCGACTAGCGGAAGGAACAATGAGCAGTTCTTC. Amino acids: CASSPTSGRNNEQFF.

The table lists this clonotype with many counts. The chain joins TRBV18 to TRBJ2-1, with a weak D call TRBD2 (6 bases). Trimming removed 3 bases at V and 9 bases at J, with 18 bases between. The V gene's germline CDR1 is KGHSH and CDR2 LQKENI. The CDR3 is made up of 15 amino acids. The CDR3 DNA sequence: TGTGCCAGCTCACCTGGGGCACGGGAGTCAGCTGAGCAGTTCTTC. Its protein is CASSPGARESAEQFF. Drawing the rest from reference TRBV18 and TRBJ2-1, the complete variable domain is NAGVMQNPRHLVRRRGQEARLRCSPMKGHSHVYWYRQLPEEGLKFMVYLQKENIIDESGMPKERFSAEFPKEGPSILRIQQVVRGDSAAYFCASSPGARESAEQFFGPGTRLTVL.